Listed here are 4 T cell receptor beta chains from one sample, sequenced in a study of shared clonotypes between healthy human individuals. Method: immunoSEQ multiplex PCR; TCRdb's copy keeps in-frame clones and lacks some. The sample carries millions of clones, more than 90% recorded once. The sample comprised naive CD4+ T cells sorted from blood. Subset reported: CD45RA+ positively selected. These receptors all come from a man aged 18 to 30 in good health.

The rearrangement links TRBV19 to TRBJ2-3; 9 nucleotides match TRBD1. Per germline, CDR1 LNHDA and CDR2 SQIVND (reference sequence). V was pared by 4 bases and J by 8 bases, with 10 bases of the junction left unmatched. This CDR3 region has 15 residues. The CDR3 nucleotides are TGTGCCAGTAGTACCGGGACAGGGTTGTTCGTTACGCAGTATTTT. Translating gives CASSTGTGLFVTQYF.

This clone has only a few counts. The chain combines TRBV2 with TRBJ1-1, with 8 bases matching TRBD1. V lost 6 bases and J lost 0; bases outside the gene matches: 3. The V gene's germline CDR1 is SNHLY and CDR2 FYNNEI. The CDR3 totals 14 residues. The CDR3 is CASRGTGMNTEAFF. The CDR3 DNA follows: TGTGCCAGCAGGGGGACAGGAATGAACACTGAAGCTTTCTTT.

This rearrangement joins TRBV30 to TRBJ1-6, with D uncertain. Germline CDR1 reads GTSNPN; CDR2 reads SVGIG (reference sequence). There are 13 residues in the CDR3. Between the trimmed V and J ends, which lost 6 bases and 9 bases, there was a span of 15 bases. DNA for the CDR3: TGTGCCTGCCGGACTGGGAGTGGTTCACCCCTCCACTTT. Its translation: CACRTGSGSPLHF.

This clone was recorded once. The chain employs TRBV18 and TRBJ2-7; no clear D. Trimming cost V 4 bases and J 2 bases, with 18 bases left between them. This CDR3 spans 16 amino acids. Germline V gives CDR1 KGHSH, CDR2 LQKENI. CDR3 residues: CASSLSAPIGPYEQYF. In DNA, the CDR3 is TGTGCCAGCTCACTCTCCGCCCCCATTGGCCCCTACGAGCAGTACTTC.